This is a list of T cell receptor beta chains from one sample in a study of T cell changes during pregnancy in multiple sclerosis. The method was immunoSEQ multiplex PCR; TCRdb's version includes in-frame clones alone and lacks a portion of them. The sample records some 38,000 clones, approximately 91% being singletons. Source: CD4+ T cells from peripheral blood mononuclear cells, taken after pregnancy. The receptors were gathered from a female donor in good health, enrolled as a control in a pregnancy study. The CDR3 runs from the conserved cysteine through the conserved F or W. Fields, in order: J gene, V gene, D gene, clone size, CDR3 DNA, CDR3 protein. A D gene is named only where the DNA matches it firmly. Rows give clone size only sometimes, using once, few, many, or a class for an expanded clone.

j_gene: TRBJ1-4
v_gene: TRBV5-1
d_gene: TRBD1
abundance: once
CDR3nt: TGCGCCAGCAGCTCCCAGACAGGGTTGGACGAAAAACTGTTTTTT
CDR3aa: CASSSQTGLDEKLFF

j_gene: TRBJ2-7
v_gene: TRBV14
d_gene: .
abundance: .
CDR3nt: TGTGCCAGCAGCCCGCAGGGCATAGCATACGAGCAGTACTTC
CDR3aa: CASSPQGIAYEQYF

j_gene: TRBJ1-3
v_gene: TRBV7-8
d_gene: TRBD1
abundance: .
CDR3nt: TGTGCCAGCAGCACAGGGGGGGAGGGGCAGGGTGGAAACACCATATATTTT
CDR3aa: CASSTGGEGQGGNTIYF

j_gene: TRBJ1-2
v_gene: TRBV9
d_gene: .
abundance: once
CDR3nt: TGTGCCAGCAGCGTAGCAGAGGGGGGAGGGGTGAGGTATGGCTACACCTTC
CDR3aa: CASSVAEGGGVRYGYTF

j_gene: TRBJ1-5
v_gene: TRBV6-1
d_gene: .
abundance: .
CDR3nt: TGTGCCAGCAGTGCGTCTGGGAGAGGAAATCAGCCCCAGCATTTT
CDR3aa: CASSASGRGNQPQHF

j_gene: TRBJ1-2
v_gene: TRBV27
d_gene: .
abundance: .
CDR3nt: TGTGCCAGCAGCCCGACTAGTTGGGGATTCTATGGCTACACCTTC
CDR3aa: CASSPTSWGFYGYTF

j_gene: TRBJ2-3
v_gene: TRBV30
d_gene: TRBD2
abundance: .
CDR3nt: TGTGCCTGGAGTGCCGGGACTAACGGGGCTAGCACAGATACGCAGTATTTT
CDR3aa: CAWSAGTNGASTDTQYF

j_gene: TRBJ1-2
v_gene: TRBV9
d_gene: .
abundance: .
CDR3nt: TGTGCCAGCAGCCCACATGGGGGGGGAATATTCTATGGCTACACCTTC
CDR3aa: CASSPHGGGIFYGYTF

j_gene: TRBJ2-3
v_gene: TRBV2
d_gene: .
abundance: .
CDR3nt: TGTGCCAGCAGTGAATTCAATGCGTTCTCACCCACAGATACGCAGTATTTT
CDR3aa: CASSEFNAFSPTDTQYF

j_gene: TRBJ1-4
v_gene: TRBV5-1
d_gene: .
abundance: .
CDR3nt: TGCGCCAGCAGCCCACCGGGAGGGGAAAAACTGTTTTTT
CDR3aa: CASSPPGGEKLFF

j_gene: TRBJ1-1
v_gene: TRBV27
d_gene: .
abundance: .
CDR3nt: TGTGCCAGCAGTTTCACTTTGAACACTGAAGCTTTCTTT
CDR3aa: CASSFTLNTEAFF

j_gene: TRBJ2-1
v_gene: TRBV7-2
d_gene: TRBD2
abundance: .
CDR3nt: TGTGCCAGCAGCTTAGTAGCGGGGGGTTTCAATGAGCAGTTCTTC
CDR3aa: CASSLVAGGFNEQFF

j_gene: TRBJ1-2
v_gene: TRBV19
d_gene: .
abundance: few
CDR3nt: TGTGCCAGTACCACCCTGGACGGGGAGGGCTACACCTTC
CDR3aa: CASTTLDGEGYTF

j_gene: TRBJ2-5
v_gene: TRBV18
d_gene: .
abundance: .
CDR3nt: TGTGCCAGCTCACCACCGAGGCCCGAAGAGACCCAGTACTTC
CDR3aa: CASSPPRPEETQYF

j_gene: TRBJ1-2
v_gene: TRBV6-6
d_gene: .
abundance: .
CDR3nt: TGTGCCAGCAGCAAAAATGGCTACACCTTC
CDR3aa: CASSKNGYTF

j_gene: TRBJ1-5
v_gene: TRBV6-5
d_gene: .
abundance: .
CDR3nt: TGTGCCAGCAGGGGGACACCTTATAGCAATCAGCCCCAGCATTTT
CDR3aa: CASRGTPYSNQPQHF

j_gene: TRBJ2-1
v_gene: TRBV5-6
d_gene: TRBD2
abundance: few
CDR3nt: TGTGCCAGCAGCTTCTCCCTGGGGGGTAGCGGGCTCTACAATGAGCAGTTCTTC
CDR3aa: CASSFSLGGSGLYNEQFF

j_gene: TRBJ1-2
v_gene: TRBV5-8
d_gene: .
abundance: .
CDR3nt: TGTGCCAGCAGCGACGGACAAATCTATGGCTACACCTTC
CDR3aa: CASSDGQIYGYTF

j_gene: TRBJ1-5
v_gene: TRBV5-8
d_gene: TRBD1
abundance: .
CDR3nt: TGTGCCAGCAGCTCCGGACAGGGGATTCGGAGCAATCAGCCCCAGCATTTT
CDR3aa: CASSSGQGIRSNQPQHF

j_gene: TRBJ1-2
v_gene: TRBV2
d_gene: TRBD1
abundance: .
CDR3nt: TGTGCCAGCATAGGACCGGGACAGGAAGACTATGGCTACACCTTC
CDR3aa: CASIGPGQEDYGYTF

j_gene: TRBJ2-1
v_gene: TRBV4-3
d_gene: TRBD2
abundance: .
CDR3nt: TGCGCCAGCAGCCTAGCGGGGCAGCGCTACAATGAGCAGTTCTTC
CDR3aa: CASSLAGQRYNEQFF

j_gene: TRBJ1-1
v_gene: TRBV11-2
d_gene: .
abundance: .
CDR3nt: TGTGCCAGCAGCAAATTCCAGGCTACCGAAGCTTTCTTT
CDR3aa: CASSKFQATEAFF

j_gene: TRBJ2-3
v_gene: TRBV19
d_gene: TRBD2
abundance: .
CDR3nt: TGTGCCAGTAGTAGGGCGGGGGTGAATACGCAGTATTTT
CDR3aa: CASSRAGVNTQYF

j_gene: TRBJ1-1
v_gene: TRBV5-4
d_gene: TRBD1
abundance: few
CDR3nt: TGTGCCAGCAGTTTACAGGGGGCGCACACTGAAGCTTTCTTT
CDR3aa: CASSLQGAHTEAFF

j_gene: TRBJ1-1
v_gene: TRBV7-2
d_gene: .
abundance: .
CDR3nt: TGTGCCAGCAGCTTTTCTCCAGGGTACACTGAAGCTTTCTTT
CDR3aa: CASSFSPGYTEAFF

j_gene: TRBJ1-1
v_gene: TRBV7-8
d_gene: .
abundance: .
CDR3nt: TGTGCCAGCAGCTTAGACAGGGTCGGGGCTTTCTTT
CDR3aa: CASSLDRVGAFF

j_gene: TRBJ2-1
v_gene: TRBV2
d_gene: TRBD2
abundance: .
CDR3nt: TGTGCCAGCAGCAGACTAGCGGGAGGGGCCTACAATGAGCAGTTCTTC
CDR3aa: CASSRLAGGAYNEQFF

j_gene: TRBJ1-2
v_gene: TRBV6-6
d_gene: .
abundance: .
CDR3nt: TGTGCCAGCAGTTACCACGCGGCAGGGGAAGGGTATGGCTACACCTTC
CDR3aa: CASSYHAAGEGYGYTF

j_gene: TRBJ2-3
v_gene: TRBV2
d_gene: TRBD2
abundance: .
CDR3nt: TGTGCCAGCGGCGGACTAGCGGGCACAGATACGCAGTATTTT
CDR3aa: CASGGLAGTDTQYF

j_gene: TRBJ1-5
v_gene: TRBV5-6
d_gene: .
abundance: .
CDR3nt: TGTGCCAGCAGCTTGAATGCAGGGGTTAGCAATCAGCCCCAGCATTTT
CDR3aa: CASSLNAGVSNQPQHF

j_gene: TRBJ1-2
v_gene: TRBV10-2
d_gene: .
abundance: .
CDR3nt: TGCGCCACCTCAAAGCGGACAGCCGACTATGGCTACACCTTC
CDR3aa: CATSKRTADYGYTF

j_gene: TRBJ2-1
v_gene: TRBV5-4
d_gene: .
abundance: .
CDR3nt: TGTGCCAGCAGCTTTATCGGGGAGCAGTTCTTC
CDR3aa: CASSFIGEQFF

j_gene: TRBJ1-3
v_gene: TRBV19
d_gene: .
abundance: .
CDR3nt: TGTGCCAGTAGTAATCTAGTCTCTGGAAACACCATATATTTT
CDR3aa: CASSNLVSGNTIYF

j_gene: TRBJ2-5
v_gene: TRBV5-6
d_gene: TRBD2
abundance: .
CDR3nt: TGTGCCAGCAGCCAAGCAACTAGCGGGAGAGGAGAGACCCAGTACTTC
CDR3aa: CASSQATSGRGETQYF

j_gene: TRBJ2-1
v_gene: TRBV15
d_gene: TRBD2
abundance: .
CDR3nt: TGTGCCACCAGCAGAGATGAACTAGCGGGAGGACACAATGAGCAGTTCTTC
CDR3aa: CATSRDELAGGHNEQFF

j_gene: TRBJ2-7
v_gene: TRBV11-2
d_gene: TRBD1
abundance: .
CDR3nt: TGTGCCAGCAGCCTTCAAGGGACAGGGAATTCATACGAGCAGTACTTC
CDR3aa: CASSLQGTGNSYEQYF

j_gene: TRBJ2-7
v_gene: TRBV6-4
d_gene: TRBD2
abundance: .
CDR3nt: TGTGCCAGCAGTCTGGCTAGCGGCTCCTACGAGCAGTACTTC
CDR3aa: CASSLASGSYEQYF

j_gene: TRBJ2-1
v_gene: TRBV7-2
d_gene: TRBD2
abundance: .
CDR3nt: TGTGCCAGCAGCTTGACGCGGGAGGGTACTGCTGAGCAGTTCTTC
CDR3aa: CASSLTREGTAEQFF

j_gene: TRBJ1-1
v_gene: TRBV11-3
d_gene: TRBD1
abundance: .
CDR3nt: TGTGCCAGCAGCCCCGGACAGGCCGTCACTGAAGCTTTCTTT
CDR3aa: CASSPGQAVTEAFF

j_gene: TRBJ2-3
v_gene: TRBV10-3
d_gene: TRBD2
abundance: .
CDR3nt: TGTGCCACGGGACTAGCGGGAGGGCGTACAGATGCGCAGTATTTT
CDR3aa: CATGLAGGRTDAQYF

j_gene: TRBJ2-1
v_gene: TRBV5-4
d_gene: TRBD1
abundance: .
CDR3nt: TGTGCCAGCAGCTTACGGACAGGGTACGACAATGAGCAGTTCTTC
CDR3aa: CASSLRTGYDNEQFF

j_gene: TRBJ2-3
v_gene: TRBV5-6
d_gene: TRBD2
abundance: .
CDR3nt: TGTGCCAGCAGCCTGGCGGGGGGGCAAACAGATACGCAGTATTTT
CDR3aa: CASSLAGGQTDTQYF

j_gene: TRBJ2-3
v_gene: TRBV6-1
d_gene: TRBD2
abundance: once
CDR3nt: TGTGCCAGCAGTGTACAAGCGGGGACCACAGATACGCAGTATTTT
CDR3aa: CASSVQAGTTDTQYF

j_gene: TRBJ2-3
v_gene: TRBV2
d_gene: TRBD2
abundance: .
CDR3nt: TGTGCCAGCAAGAGACTAGCGGGGGGATATACGCAGTATTTT
CDR3aa: CASKRLAGGYTQYF

j_gene: TRBJ2-2
v_gene: TRBV19
d_gene: TRBD2
abundance: .
CDR3nt: TGTGCCAGTAGTCTCAACCAACTAGCGGGAGGGCCCGGGGAGCTGTTTTTT
CDR3aa: CASSLNQLAGGPGELFF

j_gene: TRBJ1-5
v_gene: TRBV19
d_gene: TRBD1
abundance: .
CDR3nt: TGTGCCAGTAGTATTAGCGGAGCGTCCAGGGGGAGCAATCAGCCCCAGCATTTT
CDR3aa: CASSISGASRGSNQPQHF

j_gene: TRBJ2-2
v_gene: TRBV5-6
d_gene: .
abundance: once
CDR3nt: TGTGCCAGCAGCTTATGGGGAGAGGGTACCGGGGAGCTGTTTTTT
CDR3aa: CASSLWGEGTGELFF